This TCR beta chain is from a study of cytomegalovirus exposure and HLA in healthy donors. As to this clone: Its antigen is still unknown.

Study-level results: The authors enumerated some 170 TCR beta chains as linked to cytomegalovirus. The authors later found most CMV-associated TCR beta chains appeared HLA-restricted. Later, TCR association rates were found to vary by HLA locus, highest for DRB1 and lowest for HLA-C.

There are 14 residues in the CDR3. Germline CDR1 MDHEN, CDR2 SYDVKM. V was trimmed by 6 bases and J by 10 bases, leaving 16 bases between them. Amplification used 60 Vbeta primers and 13 Jbeta primers. Sequencing used immunoSEQ multiplex PCR; TCRdb keeps in-frame clones, though not all of them. The sample contains roughly 150,000 clones, about 70% of which appear only once. Healthy bone marrow donors supplied every sample. The V gene is TRBV28, the J gene TRBJ1-6; D is possibly TRBD1 (5 bases). The sequencing sample was made of PBMCs. The receptor comes from a woman in her forties in good health and CMV-seronegative. Here the CDR3 reads CASRDRGGSSPLHF. DNA for the CDR3: TGTGCCAGCAGGGATCGGGGGGGAAGCTCACCCCTCCACTTT.